This T cell receptor beta chain was recorded in a study of T-cell memory formation after mild COVID-19. Overall study context: Clustering of TCRs was largely donor specific.

The study's findings and limits: Shrinking CD4+ clones were chiefly CM and EM; CD8+ ones were chiefly EMRA. Later expanders leaned toward CD4+, whereas clones contracting from day 15 to 85 were balanced CD4/CD8.

Constant-segment primers were used for 5'RACE, and the resulting TCR alpha and TCR beta cDNA libraries carried sample barcodes and UMIs. TCRdb itself ran the 5' RACE reads through MiXCR, one entry per CDR3 protein. This sample has 530,000 or so distinct CDR3 sequences, with approximately 15% found just once. There are 12 residues in the CDR3. Trimming left V 5 bases short and J 6 bases short, with 5 bases between. Germline CDR1 is MNHEY and CDR2 is SMNVEV (reference sequence). With respect to this clonotype: Its antigen is unknown.

The V gene is TRBV27, the J gene TRBJ1-6; D uncertain. The origin of this receptor is an adult woman who had mild COVID-19 (a few samples of this study predate the infection). Cell type and time point are not known. Source material: PBMCs or a T cell subset sorted from them (not recorded which). CDR3 loop: CASSASNSPLHF. DNA of the CDR3: TGTGCCAGCAGTGCTTCTAATTCACCCCTCCACTTT.